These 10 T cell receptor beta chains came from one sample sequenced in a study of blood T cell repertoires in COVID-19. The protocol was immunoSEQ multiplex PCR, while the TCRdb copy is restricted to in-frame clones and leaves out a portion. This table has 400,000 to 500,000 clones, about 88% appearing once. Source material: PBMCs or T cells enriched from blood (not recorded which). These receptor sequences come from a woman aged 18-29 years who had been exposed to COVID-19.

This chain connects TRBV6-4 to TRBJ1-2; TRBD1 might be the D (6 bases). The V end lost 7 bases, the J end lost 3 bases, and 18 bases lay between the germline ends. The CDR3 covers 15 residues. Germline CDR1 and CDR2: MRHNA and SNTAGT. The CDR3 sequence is CASIPRGGRDYGYTF. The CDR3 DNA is TGTGCCAGCATCCCCAGGGGAGGGAGAGACTATGGCTACACCTTC.

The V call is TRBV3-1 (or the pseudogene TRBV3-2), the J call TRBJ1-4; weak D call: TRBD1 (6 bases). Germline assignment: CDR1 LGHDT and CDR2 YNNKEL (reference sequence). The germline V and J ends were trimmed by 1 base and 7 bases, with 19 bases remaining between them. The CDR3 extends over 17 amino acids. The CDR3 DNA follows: TGTGCCAGCAGCCAAGGTTGGGGGCGGGCAGGGCGTGAAAAACTGTTTTTT. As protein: CASSQGWGRAGREKLFF.

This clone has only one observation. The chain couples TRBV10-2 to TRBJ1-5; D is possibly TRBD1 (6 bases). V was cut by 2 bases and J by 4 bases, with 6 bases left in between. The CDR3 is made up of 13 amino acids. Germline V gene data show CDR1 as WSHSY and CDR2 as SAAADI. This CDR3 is CASSETGNQPQHF. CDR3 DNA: TGCGCCAGCAGTGAGACAGGGAATCAGCCCCAGCATTTT.

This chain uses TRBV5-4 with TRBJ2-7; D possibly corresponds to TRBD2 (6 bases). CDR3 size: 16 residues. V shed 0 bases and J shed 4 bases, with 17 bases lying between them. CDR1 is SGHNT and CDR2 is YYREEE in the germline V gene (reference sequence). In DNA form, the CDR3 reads TGTGCCAGCAGCTTGGGGCGGGGATCTGGGTCGTACGAGCAGTACTTC. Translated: CASSLGRGSGSYEQYF.

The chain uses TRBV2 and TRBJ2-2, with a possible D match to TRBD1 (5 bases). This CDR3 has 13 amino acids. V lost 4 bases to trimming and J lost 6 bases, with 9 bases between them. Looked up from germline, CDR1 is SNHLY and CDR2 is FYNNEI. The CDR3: CASSAQGPGELFF. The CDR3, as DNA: TGTGCCAGCAGTGCCCAGGGCCCCGGGGAGCTGTTTTTT.

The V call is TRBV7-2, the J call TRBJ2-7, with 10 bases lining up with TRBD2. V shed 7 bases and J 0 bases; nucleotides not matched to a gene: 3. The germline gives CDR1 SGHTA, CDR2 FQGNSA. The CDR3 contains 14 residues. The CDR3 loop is CASKGLADSYEQYF. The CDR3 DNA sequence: TGTGCCAGCAAAGGACTAGCGGACTCCTACGAGCAGTACTTC. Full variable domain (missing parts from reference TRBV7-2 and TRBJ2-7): GAGVSQSPSNKVTEKGKDVELRCDPISGHTALYWYRQSLGQGLEFLIYFQGNSAPDKSGLPSDRFSAERTGGSVSTLTIQRTQQEDSAVYLCASKGLADSYEQYFGPGTRLTVT.

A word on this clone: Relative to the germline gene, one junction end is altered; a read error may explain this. The CDR3 bases are TGCGCCAGCAGTAACAACCAGGGTGGCACCACGTACGAGCGGTACTTC. Its protein product is CASSNNQGGTTYERYF. The chain joins TRBV23-1 to TRBJ2-7, with D possibly matching TRBD1 (5 bases). TRBV23-1 belongs to the ORF category, with a function that is uncertain. The CDR3 is 16 amino acids.

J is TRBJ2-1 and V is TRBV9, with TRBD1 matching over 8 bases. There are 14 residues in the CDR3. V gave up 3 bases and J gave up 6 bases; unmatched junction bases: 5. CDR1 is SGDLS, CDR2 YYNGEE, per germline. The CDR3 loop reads CASSARQGPNEQFF. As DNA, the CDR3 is TGTGCCAGCAGCGCCCGACAGGGGCCCAATGAGCAGTTCTTC.

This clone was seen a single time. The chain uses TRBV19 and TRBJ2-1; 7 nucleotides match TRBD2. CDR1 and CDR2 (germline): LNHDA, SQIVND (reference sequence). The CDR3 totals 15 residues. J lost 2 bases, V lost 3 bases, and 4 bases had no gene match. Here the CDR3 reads CASSMQRDPYNEQFF. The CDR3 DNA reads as TGTGCCAGTAGTATGCAGCGGGACCCCTACAATGAGCAGTTCTTC.

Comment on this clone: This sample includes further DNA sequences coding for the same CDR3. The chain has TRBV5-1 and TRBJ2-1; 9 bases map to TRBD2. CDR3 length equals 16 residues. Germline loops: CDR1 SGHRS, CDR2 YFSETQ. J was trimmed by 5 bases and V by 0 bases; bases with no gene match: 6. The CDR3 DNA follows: TGCGCCAGCAGCTTGGCTCTGGCGGGAGGGGACAATGAGCAGTTCTTC. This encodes CASSLALAGGDNEQFF. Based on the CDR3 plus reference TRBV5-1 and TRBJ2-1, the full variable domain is KAGVTQTPRYLIKTRGQQVTLSCSPISGHRSVSWYQQTPGQGLQFLFEYFSETQRNKGNFPGRFSGRQFSNSRSEMNVSTLELGDSALYLCASSLALAGGDNEQFFGPGTRLTVL.